This T cell receptor (beta chain) was observed in a study of blood T cell repertoires in COVID-19. Study background: Some COVID-19 samples were acute and others convalescent; all came from the United States, Italy and Spain.

Measured with immunoSEQ multiplex PCR; TCRdb has only the in-frame clones, and not every one. The sample records fewer than 350,000 clones, 85% being singletons. Donors in Cohort 3 counted as recovered after two negative PCRs, clearance, or symptom resolution. CDR1 and CDR2 from the germline V gene are WNHNN and SYGVQD (reference sequence). The CDR3 runs 13 residues. Trimming stripped 2 bases from V and 10 bases from J, with 9 bases between. This chain links TRBV10-1 with TRBJ1-6; no firm D call. This receptor was obtained from a woman in her forties or fifties who had recovered from COVID-19. Sequencing input: PBMCs or T cells enriched from blood (not recorded which). The CDR3 reads CASSEVRTSPLHF. CDR3 nucleotides: TGCGCCAGCAGTGAGGTTAGAACGTCACCCCTCCACTTT.